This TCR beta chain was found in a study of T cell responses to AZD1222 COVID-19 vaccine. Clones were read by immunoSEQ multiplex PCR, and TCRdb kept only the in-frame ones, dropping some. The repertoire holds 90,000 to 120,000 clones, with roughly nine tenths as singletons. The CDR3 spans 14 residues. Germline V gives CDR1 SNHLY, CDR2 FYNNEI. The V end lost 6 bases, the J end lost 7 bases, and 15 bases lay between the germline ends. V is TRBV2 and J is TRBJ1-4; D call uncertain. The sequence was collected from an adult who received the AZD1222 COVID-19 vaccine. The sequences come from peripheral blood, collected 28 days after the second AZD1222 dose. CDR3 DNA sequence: TGTGCCAGCAGCCCTAGAATATCCGCTGAAAAACTGTTTTTT. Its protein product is CASSPRISAEKLFF.